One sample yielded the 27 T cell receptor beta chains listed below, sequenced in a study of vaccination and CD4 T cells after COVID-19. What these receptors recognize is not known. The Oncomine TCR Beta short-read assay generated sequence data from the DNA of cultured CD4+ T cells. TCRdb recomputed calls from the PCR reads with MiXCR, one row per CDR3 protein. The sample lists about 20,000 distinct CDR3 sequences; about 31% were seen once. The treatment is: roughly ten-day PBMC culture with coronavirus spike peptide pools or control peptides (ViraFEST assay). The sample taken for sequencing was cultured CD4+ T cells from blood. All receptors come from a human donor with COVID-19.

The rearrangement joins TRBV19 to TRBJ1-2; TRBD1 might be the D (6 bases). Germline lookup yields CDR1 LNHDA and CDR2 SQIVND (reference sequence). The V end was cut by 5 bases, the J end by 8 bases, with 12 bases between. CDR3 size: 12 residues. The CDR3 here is CASSPYREGYTF. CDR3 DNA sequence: TGTGCCAGTAGTCCCTACAGGGAAGGCTACACCTTC.

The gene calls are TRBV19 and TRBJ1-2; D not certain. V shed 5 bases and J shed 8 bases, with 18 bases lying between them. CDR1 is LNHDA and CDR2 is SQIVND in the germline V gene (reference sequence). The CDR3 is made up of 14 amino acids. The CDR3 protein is CASSWGASVNGYTF. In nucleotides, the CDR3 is TGTGCCAGTAGTTGGGGAGCTTCAGTGAACGGCTACACCTTC.

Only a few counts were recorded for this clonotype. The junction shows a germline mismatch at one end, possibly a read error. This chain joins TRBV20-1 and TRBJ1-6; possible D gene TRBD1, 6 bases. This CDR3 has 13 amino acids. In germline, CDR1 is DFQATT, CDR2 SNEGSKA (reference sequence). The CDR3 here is CSARGEGGSDSGF. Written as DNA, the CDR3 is TGCAGTGCTAGAGGCGAGGGGGGGTCGGACAGTGGGTTT.

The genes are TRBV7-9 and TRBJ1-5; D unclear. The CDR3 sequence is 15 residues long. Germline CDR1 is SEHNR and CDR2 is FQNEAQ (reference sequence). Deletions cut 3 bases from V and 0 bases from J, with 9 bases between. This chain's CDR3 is CASSLGSDSNQPQHF. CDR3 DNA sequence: TGTGCCAGCAGCTTGGGTTCAGATAGCAATCAGCCCCAGCATTTT. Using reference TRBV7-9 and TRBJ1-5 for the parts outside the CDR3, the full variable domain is DTGVSQNPRHKITKRGQNVTFRCDPISEHNRLYWYRQTLGQGPEFLTYFQNEAQLEKSRLLSDRFSAERPKGSFSTLEIQRTEQGDSAMYLCASSLGSDSNQPQHFGDGTRLSIL.

In nucleotides, the CDR3 is TGTGCCAGCAGGGGACTTAAAGAGACCCAGTACTTC. Its translation: CASRGLKETQYF. The chain employs TRBV12-3 or TRBV12-4 and TRBJ2-5; tentative D call: TRBD2 (6 bases). There are 12 residues in the CDR3. The V gene lost 6 bases and the J gene lost 3 bases, with 8 bases spanning the gap.

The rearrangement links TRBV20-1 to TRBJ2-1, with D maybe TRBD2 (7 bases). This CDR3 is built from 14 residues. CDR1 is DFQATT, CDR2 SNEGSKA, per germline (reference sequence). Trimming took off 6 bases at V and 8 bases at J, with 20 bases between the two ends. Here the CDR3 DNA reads TGCAGTGCCTTAACCGGGGGGCAAAACGATGAGCAGTTCTTC. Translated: CSALTGGQNDEQFF.

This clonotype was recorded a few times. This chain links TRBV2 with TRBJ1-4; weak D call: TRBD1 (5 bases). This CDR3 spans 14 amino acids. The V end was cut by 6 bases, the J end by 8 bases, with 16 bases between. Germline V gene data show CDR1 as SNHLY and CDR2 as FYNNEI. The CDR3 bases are TGTGCCAGCAGCCCGCCAGGGTTAGGGGAAAAACTGTTTTTT. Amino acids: CASSPPGLGEKLFF.

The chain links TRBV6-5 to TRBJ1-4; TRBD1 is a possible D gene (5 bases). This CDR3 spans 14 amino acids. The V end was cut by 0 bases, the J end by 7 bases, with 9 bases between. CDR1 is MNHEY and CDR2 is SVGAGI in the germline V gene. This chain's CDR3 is CASSYSGGFEKLFF. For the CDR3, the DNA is TGTGCCAGCAGTTACTCTGGGGGGTTTGAAAAACTGTTTTTT.

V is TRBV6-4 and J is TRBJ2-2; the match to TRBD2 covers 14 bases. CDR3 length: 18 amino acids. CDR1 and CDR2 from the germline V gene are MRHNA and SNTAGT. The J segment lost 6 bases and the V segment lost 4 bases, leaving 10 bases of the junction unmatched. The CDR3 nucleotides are TGTGCCAGCAGTGCGACTAGCGGGGGGGCCATCCCCCCCGGGGAGCTGTTTTTT. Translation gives CASSATSGGAIPPGELFF.

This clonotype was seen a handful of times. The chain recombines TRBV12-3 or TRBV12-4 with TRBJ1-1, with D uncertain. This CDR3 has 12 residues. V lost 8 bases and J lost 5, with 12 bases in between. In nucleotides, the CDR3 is TGTGCCAGCGAGGGAGTTGGAACTGAAGCTTTCTTT. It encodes CASEGVGTEAFF.

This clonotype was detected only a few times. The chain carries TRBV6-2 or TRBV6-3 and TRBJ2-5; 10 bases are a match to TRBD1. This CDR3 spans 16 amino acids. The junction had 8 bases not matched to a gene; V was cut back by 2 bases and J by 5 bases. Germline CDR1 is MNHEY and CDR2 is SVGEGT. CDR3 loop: CASSYGKGDRGETQYF. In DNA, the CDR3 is TGTGCCAGCAGTTACGGAAAAGGGGACAGGGGCGAGACCCAGTACTTC.

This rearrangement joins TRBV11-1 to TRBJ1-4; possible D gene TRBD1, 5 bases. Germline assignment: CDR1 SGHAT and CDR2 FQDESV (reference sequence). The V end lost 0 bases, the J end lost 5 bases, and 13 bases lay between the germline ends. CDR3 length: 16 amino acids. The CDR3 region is CASSLAVTAGNEKLFF. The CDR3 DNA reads TGTGCCAGCAGCTTAGCGGTGACCGCAGGGAATGAAAAACTGTTTTTT.

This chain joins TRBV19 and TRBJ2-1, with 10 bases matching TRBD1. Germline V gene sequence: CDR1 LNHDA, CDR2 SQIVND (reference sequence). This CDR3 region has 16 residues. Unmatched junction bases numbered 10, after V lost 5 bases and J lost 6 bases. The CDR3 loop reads CASSPLRDRGGNEQFF. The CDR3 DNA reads TGTGCCAGTAGTCCACTACGGGACAGGGGAGGCAATGAGCAGTTCTTC.

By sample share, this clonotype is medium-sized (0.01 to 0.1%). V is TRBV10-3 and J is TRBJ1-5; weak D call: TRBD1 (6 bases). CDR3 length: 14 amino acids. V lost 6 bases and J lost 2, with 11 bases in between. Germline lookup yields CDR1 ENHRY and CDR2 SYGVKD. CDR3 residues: CAIRQGLGNQPQHF. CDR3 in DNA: TGTGCCATCAGACAGGGCTTGGGCAATCAGCCCCAGCATTTT.

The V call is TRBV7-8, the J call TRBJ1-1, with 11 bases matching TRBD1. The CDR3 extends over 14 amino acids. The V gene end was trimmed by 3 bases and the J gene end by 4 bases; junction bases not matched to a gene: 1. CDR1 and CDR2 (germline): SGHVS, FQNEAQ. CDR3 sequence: CASSFGQGATEAFF. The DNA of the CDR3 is TGTGCCAGCAGCTTCGGACAGGGGGCCACTGAAGCTTTCTTT.

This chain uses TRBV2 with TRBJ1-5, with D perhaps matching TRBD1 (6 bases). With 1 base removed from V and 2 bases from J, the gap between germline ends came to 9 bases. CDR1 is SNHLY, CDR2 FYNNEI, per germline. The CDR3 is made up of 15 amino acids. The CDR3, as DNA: TGTGCCAGCAGTGAAGGGCCAGGGGGCAATCAGCCCCAGCATTTT. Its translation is CASSEGPGGNQPQHF.

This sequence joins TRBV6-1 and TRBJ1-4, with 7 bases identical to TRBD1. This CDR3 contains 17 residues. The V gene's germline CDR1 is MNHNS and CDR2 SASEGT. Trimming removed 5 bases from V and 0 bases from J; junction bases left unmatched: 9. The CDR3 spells CASSIQTGPATNEKLFF. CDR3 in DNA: TGTGCCAGCAGTATCCAGACAGGGCCTGCAACTAATGAAAAACTGTTTTTT.

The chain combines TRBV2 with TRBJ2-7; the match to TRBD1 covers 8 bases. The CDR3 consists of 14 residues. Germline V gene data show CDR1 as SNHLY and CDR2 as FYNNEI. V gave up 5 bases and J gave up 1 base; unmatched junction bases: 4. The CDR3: CASSRDRPSYEQYF. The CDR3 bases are TGTGCCAGCAGTAGGGACAGGCCTTCCTACGAGCAGTACTTC.

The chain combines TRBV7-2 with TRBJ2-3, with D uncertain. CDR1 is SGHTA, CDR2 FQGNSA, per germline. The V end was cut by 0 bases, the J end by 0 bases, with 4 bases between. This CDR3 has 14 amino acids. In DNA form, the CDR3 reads TGTGCCAGCAGCTTAGCATCTAGCACAGATACGCAGTATTTT. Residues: CASSLASSTDTQYF.

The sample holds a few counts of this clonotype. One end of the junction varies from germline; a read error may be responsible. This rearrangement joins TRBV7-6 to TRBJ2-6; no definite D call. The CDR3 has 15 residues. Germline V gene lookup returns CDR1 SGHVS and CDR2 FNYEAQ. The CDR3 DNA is TGTGCTAGCAGCTTGGGAACCTCTGGGGCCAACGTCCTGACTTTC. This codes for CASSLGTSGANVLTF.

The CDR3 nucleotides read TGTGCCAGCAGCGACACAGGGGGCTTAAACAAGCAGTACTTC. Its translation: CASSDTGGLNKQYF. The chain carries TRBV7-6 and TRBJ2-7; 9 bases agree with TRBD1. V shed 5 bases, J shed 8 bases, and the junction held 10 bases outside the gene matches. CDR3 length: 14 residues. The germline V gene has CDR1 SGHVS and CDR2 FNYEAQ.

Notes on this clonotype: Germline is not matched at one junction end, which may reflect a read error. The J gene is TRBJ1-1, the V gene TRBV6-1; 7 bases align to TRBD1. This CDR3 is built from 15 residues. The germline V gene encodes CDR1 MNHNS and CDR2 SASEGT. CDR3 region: CANSVRSQGGTEAFF. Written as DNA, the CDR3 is TGTGCCAACAGTGTACGGTCCCAGGGGGGGACTGAAGCTTTCTTT.

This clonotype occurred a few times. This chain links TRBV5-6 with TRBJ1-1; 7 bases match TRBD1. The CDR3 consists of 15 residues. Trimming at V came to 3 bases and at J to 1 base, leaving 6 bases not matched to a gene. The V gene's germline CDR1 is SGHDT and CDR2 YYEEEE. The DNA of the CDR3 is TGTGCCAGCAGCTACCCGACAGGGACGAACACTGAAGCTTTCTTT. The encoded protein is CASSYPTGTNTEAFF.

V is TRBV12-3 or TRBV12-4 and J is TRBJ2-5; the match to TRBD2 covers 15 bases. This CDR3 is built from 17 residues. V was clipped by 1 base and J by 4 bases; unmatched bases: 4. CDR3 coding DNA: TGTGCCAGCAGTTTAGATCGGACTAGCGGGGGGGGAGAGACCCAGTACTTC. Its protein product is CASSLDRTSGGGETQYF.

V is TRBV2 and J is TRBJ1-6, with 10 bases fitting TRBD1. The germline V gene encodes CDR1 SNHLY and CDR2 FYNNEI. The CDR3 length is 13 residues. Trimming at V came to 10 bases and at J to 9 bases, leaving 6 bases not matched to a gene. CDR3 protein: CANSRDRGSPLHF. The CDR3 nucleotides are TGTGCCAACTCGAGGGACAGGGGTTCACCCCTCCACTTT.

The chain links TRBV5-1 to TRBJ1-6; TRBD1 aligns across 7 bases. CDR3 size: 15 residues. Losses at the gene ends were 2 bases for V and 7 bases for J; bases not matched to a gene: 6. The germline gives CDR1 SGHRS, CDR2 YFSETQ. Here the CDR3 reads CASSFAQGRNSPLHF. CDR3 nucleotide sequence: TGCGCCAGCAGCTTCGCACAGGGGCGGAATTCACCCCTCCACTTT.

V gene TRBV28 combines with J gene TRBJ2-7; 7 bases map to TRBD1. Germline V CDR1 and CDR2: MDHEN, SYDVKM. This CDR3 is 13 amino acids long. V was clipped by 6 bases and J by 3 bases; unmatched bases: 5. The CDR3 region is CASRGQQRYEQYF. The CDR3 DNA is TGTGCCAGCAGGGGACAGCAACGCTACGAGCAGTACTTC.